This T cell receptor (beta chain) was sequenced during a study of T-cell reconstitution after alpha-beta-depleted transplantation in children. Unique molecular identifiers were incorporated during preparation of the TCRbeta library. In TCRdb, the PCR reads were re-called with MiXCR into one record per CDR3 protein. The sample includes under 450,000 distinct CDR3 sequences, about an eighth seen only once; the top ten take roughly 4.5%. The sequences come from PBMCs, collected from the stem cell graft. This TCR was recovered from a human donor who donated a stem cell graft to a child with Fanconi anemia.

CDR3 DNA: TGTGCCACAATTAAGACGGACAGGGGTTCGGATGAGCAGTTCTTC. Translated, it gives CATIKTDRGSDEQFF. This chain connects TRBV7-9 to TRBJ2-1, with 9 bases matching TRBD1. Germline assignment: CDR1 SEHNR and CDR2 FQNEAQ (reference sequence). The ends lost 10 bases at V and 8 bases at J; junction bases unmatched: 15. The CDR3 has 15 residues.